The 5 T cell receptor beta chains in this list originate from one sample, sequenced in a study of response to subunit inactivated influenza vaccine. MiXCR was run by TCRdb on the RT-PCR reads, yielding one entry per CDR3 protein. The sample consists of approximately 570,000 distinct CDR3 sequences, approximately 7.7% of them appearing once. The source material was PBMCs from blood, sampled around 25 months after vaccination. All receptors derive from a man between 45 and 75 years old who received an inactivated influenza vaccine.

V gene TRBV7-9 combines with J gene TRBJ1-2, with D uncertain. This CDR3 is built from 14 residues. Per germline, CDR1 SEHNR and CDR2 FQNEAQ (reference sequence). V dropped 8 bases and J dropped 5 bases, with 18 bases sitting between them. In DNA, the CDR3 is TGTGCCAGCGGCCCCTCGGCCCGTCGATATGGCTACACCTTC. It translates to CASGPSARRYGYTF.

The rearrangement links TRBV10-3 to TRBJ2-1; 7 nucleotides match TRBD2. V dropped 8 bases and J dropped 0; count of bases not matched to a gene: 4. The CDR3 covers 14 residues. Germline V lookup: CDR1 ENHRY, CDR2 SYGVKD. This chain's CDR3 is CAILGGSSYNEQFF. The CDR3 region has the DNA TGTGCCATCTTGGGCGGGAGCTCCTACAATGAGCAGTTCTTC.

This chain links TRBV10-3 with TRBJ1-4; D is unresolved. Germline V gives CDR1 ENHRY, CDR2 SYGVKD. The CDR3 length is 13 residues. The germline V and J ends were trimmed by 2 bases and 8 bases, with 9 bases remaining between them. CDR3 loop: CAISEALGEKLFF. CDR3 sequence (DNA): TGTGCCATCAGTGAGGCATTAGGCGAAAAACTGTTTTTT.

This clonotype was found a few times. The V gene is TRBV2, the J gene TRBJ2-3, with 14 positions matching TRBD2. Germline V CDR1 and CDR2: SNHLY, FYNNEI. With 6 bases clipped from V and 10 bases from J, the junction kept 6 bases outside the gene matches. The CDR3 covers 14 residues. For the CDR3, the DNA is TGTGCCAGCAGCCGTGGGACTAGCGGGAGAGCGCAGTATTTT. Translation gives CASSRGTSGRAQYF.

This clonotype has only a few counts. The V call is TRBV29-1, the J call TRBJ2-1; weak D call: TRBD2 (6 bases). Germline V lookup: CDR1 SQVTM, CDR2 ANQGSEA. The ends were cut back, 4 bases at V and 9 bases at J, with 16 bases in the middle. This CDR3 has 13 residues. CDR3 bases: TGCAGCGTTGCGTTAGCGGTTCTCGGTGAGCAGTTCTTC. Protein product: CSVALAVLGEQFF.